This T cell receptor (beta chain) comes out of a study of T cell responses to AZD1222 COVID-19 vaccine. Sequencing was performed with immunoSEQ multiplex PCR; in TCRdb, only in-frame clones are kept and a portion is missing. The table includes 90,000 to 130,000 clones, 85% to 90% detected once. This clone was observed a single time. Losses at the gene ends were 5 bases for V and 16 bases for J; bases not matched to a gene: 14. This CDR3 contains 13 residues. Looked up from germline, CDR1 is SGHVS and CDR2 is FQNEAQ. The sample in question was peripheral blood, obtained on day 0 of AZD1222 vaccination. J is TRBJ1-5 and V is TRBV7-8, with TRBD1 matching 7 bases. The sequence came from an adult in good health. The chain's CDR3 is CASSERTGSQTHF. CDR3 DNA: TGTGCCAGCAGCGAACGGACAGGATCCCAGACACATTTT.